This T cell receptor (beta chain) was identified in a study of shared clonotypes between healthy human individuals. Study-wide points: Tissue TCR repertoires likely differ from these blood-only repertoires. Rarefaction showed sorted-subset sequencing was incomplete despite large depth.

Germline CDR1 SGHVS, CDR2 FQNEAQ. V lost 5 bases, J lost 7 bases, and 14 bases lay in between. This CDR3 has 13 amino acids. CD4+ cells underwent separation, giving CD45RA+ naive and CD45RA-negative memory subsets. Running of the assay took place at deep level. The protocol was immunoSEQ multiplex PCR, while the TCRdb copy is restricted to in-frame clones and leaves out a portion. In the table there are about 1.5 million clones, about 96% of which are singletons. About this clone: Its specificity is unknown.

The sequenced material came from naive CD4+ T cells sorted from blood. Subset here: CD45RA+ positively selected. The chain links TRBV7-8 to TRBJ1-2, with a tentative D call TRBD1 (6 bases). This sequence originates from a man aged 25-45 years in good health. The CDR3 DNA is TGTGCCAGCAGCATACAGGGCCTTGGTGGCTACACCTTC. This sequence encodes CASSIQGLGGYTF.